This TCR beta chain was profiled in a study of cytomegalovirus exposure and HLA in healthy donors. Notes on the study in general: Productive status was seen about 87% or about 30% of the time for most TCR beta V segments in an earlier analysis. Later on, an analysis tied some 17,000 TCR beta sequences to HLA alleles at 0.05 false discovery rate.

The V end lost 2 bases, the J end lost 5 bases, and 15 bases lay between the germline ends. There are 15 residues in the CDR3. Germline CDR1 is SNHLY and CDR2 is FYNNEI. The PCR had 60 Vbeta and 13 Jbeta primers. Repertoires were generated with immunoSEQ multiplex PCR, while TCRdb's copy carries only in-frame clones and drops some. The profile shows about 120,000 clones, roughly four fifths of them singletons. In the case of this clone: What it binds is unknown.

The rearrangement links TRBV2 to TRBJ1-2, with D perhaps TRBD1 (6 bases). Material for sequencing was PBMCs. This receptor was identified in a woman between 18 and 29 years old in good health and CMV-seronegative. CDR3: CASSEFSAGDYGYTF. The CDR3 bases are TGTGCCAGCAGTGAATTCAGTGCAGGGGATTATGGCTACACCTTC.